This paragraph covers one T cell receptor (beta chain) sequence. The antigen is not known. The data belong to a study of shared clonotypes between healthy human individuals. CDR3 length: 14 amino acids. The V and J ends lost 4 bases and 5 bases, in that order; junction bases with no gene match: 6. Germline loops: CDR1 SGHRS, CDR2 YFSETQ. Sequencing was performed with immunoSEQ multiplex PCR; in TCRdb, only in-frame clones are kept and a portion is missing. The sample carries hundreds of thousands of clones, about two thirds recorded once. Notes on the study in general: The small donor group covered limited genetic and exposure diversity.

The sequence derives from a woman younger than 45 in good health. This sequence joins TRBV5-1 and TRBJ2-7, with TRBD1 matching 10 bases. Sequenced: memory CD4+ T cells sorted from blood. The subset was: CD45RA-negative fraction. CDR3 residues: CASSVRDRGHEQYF. The CDR3 DNA follows: TGCGCCAGCAGCGTCCGGGACAGGGGCCACGAGCAGTACTTC. Full variable domain (remainder filled in from reference TRBV5-1 and TRBJ2-7): KAGVTQTPRYLIKTRGQQVTLSCSPISGHRSVSWYQQTPGQGLQFLFEYFSETQRNKGNFPGRFSGRQFSNSRSEMNVSTLELGDSALYLCASSVRDRGHEQYFGPGTRLTVT.